Listed below are T cell receptor beta chains from one sample, sequenced in a study of cytomegalovirus exposure and HLA in healthy donors. Measured with immunoSEQ multiplex PCR; TCRdb has only the in-frame clones, and not every one. The repertoire has 95,000 to 120,000 clones, approximately 85% of them found once; the top ten carry around 3%. The sequenced sample consisted of PBMCs. The source of these receptors is a woman aged 18-30 years in good health and CMV-seronegative. Both conserved end residues are part of each CDR3. D genes are given only for firm matches. The size field is filled for only some rows; it gives once, few, many or a size class.

v_gene	j_gene	abundance	d_gene	CDR3aa	CDR3nt
TRBV7-9	TRBJ2-7	.	TRBD2	CASSPVSRGGYEQYF	TGTGCCAGCAGCCCCGTTTCCCGGGGGGGCTACGAGCAGTACTTC
TRBV2	TRBJ2-2	few	.	CASRKEATGELFF	TGTGCCAGCAGGAAGGAGGCCACCGGGGAGCTGTTTTTT
TRBV7-7	TRBJ2-5	.	.	CASSSGLEGETQYF	TGTGCCAGCAGCTCAGGCCTGGAGGGGGAGACCCAGTACTTC
TRBV19	TRBJ1-1	.	.	CASSIVWGDGTEAFF	TGTGCCAGTAGTATAGTTTGGGGGGATGGCACTGAAGCTTTCTTT
TRBV7-9	TRBJ1-3	once	.	CASSLDRFKSSGNTIYF	TGTGCCAGCAGCTTGGACAGATTCAAGAGCTCTGGAAACACCATATATTTT
TRBV7-2	TRBJ2-7	.	.	CASSLGGTYEQYF	TGTGCCAGCAGCTTGGGAGGAACCTACGAGCAGTACTTC
TRBV10-3	TRBJ2-7	.	.	CATVDSSYEQYF	TGTGCCACCGTGGACAGCTCCTACGAGCAGTACTTC
TRBV27	TRBJ2-1	.	.	CASSPNPRGHEQFF	TGTGCCAGCAGCCCTAACCCCCGGGGTCATGAGCAGTTCTTC
TRBV30	TRBJ1-4	.	TRBD1	CAWSPRTGGEKLFF	TGTGCCTGGAGTCCCCGGACAGGGGGCGAAAAACTGTTTTTT
TRBV28	TRBJ1-3	once	.	CASSIDSTGNTIYF	TGTGCCAGCAGTATCGATAGTACTGGAAACACCATATATTTT
TRBV30	TRBJ2-1	.	.	CAWGGLNEQFF	TGTGCCTGGGGAGGTCTCAATGAGCAGTTCTTC
TRBV4-1	TRBJ2-2	.	.	CASSPSQGTGELFF	TGCGCCAGCAGCCCCTCGCAGGGCACCGGGGAGCTGTTTTTT
TRBV7-2	TRBJ1-5	.	.	CASSPLGLNQPQHF	TGTGCCAGCAGCCCCCTGGGGCTCAATCAGCCCCAGCATTTT
TRBV7-9	TRBJ1-6	.	.	CASSLRPGEDSPLHF	TGTGCCAGCAGCTTACGACCAGGGGAAGATTCACCCCTCCACTTT
TRBV6-5	TRBJ1-2	once	.	CASTNRAGYTF	TGTGCCAGCACTAACAGGGCTGGCTACACCTTC
TRBV9	TRBJ2-7	.	TRBD1	CASSTTPDRGRNEQYF	TGTGCCAGCAGCACAACGCCGGACAGGGGAAGGAACGAGCAGTACTTC
TRBV9	TRBJ1-2	.	.	CASSGREGNYGYTF	TGTGCCAGCAGTGGTCGGGAGGGAAACTATGGCTACACCTTC
TRBV2	TRBJ2-5	.	.	CASTSGTETQYF	TGTGCCAGCACTTCAGGCACGGAGACCCAGTACTTC
TRBV2	TRBJ1-5	.	.	CASSGVGASNQPQHF	TGTGCCAGCAGTGGGGTGGGGGCTAGCAATCAGCCCCAGCATTTT
TRBV6-1	TRBJ1-4	once	.	CASSGTGFSEKLFF	TGTGCCAGCAGTGGAACAGGGTTTAGTGAAAAACTGTTTTTT
TRBV15	TRBJ2-3	.	.	CATSGRGGDTQYF	TGTGCCACCAGCGGCAGAGGAGGAGATACGCAGTATTTT
TRBV27	TRBJ1-3	.	TRBD1	CASRSGQAFGNTIYF	TGTGCCAGCAGATCGGGACAGGCCTTTGGAAACACCATATATTTT
TRBV18	TRBJ2-7	.	TRBD2	CASSPPGLAGAFYEQYF	TGTGCCAGCTCACCTCCGGGACTAGCGGGGGCCTTCTACGAGCAGTACTTC
TRBV6-5	TRBJ1-6	.	.	CASSYSIGEGYSPLHF	TGTGCCAGCAGTTACTCGATAGGGGAAGGTTATTCACCCCTCCACTTT
TRBV28	TRBJ2-7	once	.	CASSLLGSGSYEQYF	TGTGCCAGCAGTTTATTAGGTAGCGGATCCTACGAGCAGTACTTC
TRBV6-6	TRBJ1-3	.	.	CASSYRGSGNTIYF	TGTGCCAGCAGTTATCGGGGGAGCGGAAACACCATATATTTT
TRBV30	TRBJ1-1	.	.	CAWKPVTNTEAFF	TGTGCCTGGAAACCGGTCACGAACACTGAAGCTTTCTTT
TRBV6-1	TRBJ2-3	.	TRBD2	CASSERAGGFTDTQYF	TGTGCCAGCAGTGAGCGAGCGGGGGGCTTCACAGATACGCAGTATTTT
TRBV9	TRBJ2-2	.	TRBD1	CASSPTGTGIGELFF	TGTGCCAGCAGCCCCACCGGGACAGGGATCGGGGAGCTGTTTTTT
TRBV5-4	TRBJ2-3	.	.	CASSFNPRQTSTDTQYF	TGTGCCAGCAGCTTCAACCCTAGACAGACTAGCACAGATACGCAGTATTTT
TRBV2	TRBJ2-3	.	TRBD1	CASTRDRVTDTQYF	TGTGCCAGCACAAGGGACAGGGTCACAGATACGCAGTATTTT
TRBV5-1	TRBJ2-7	.	.	CASSTQGYEQYF	TGCGCCAGCAGCACCCAGGGCTACGAGCAGTACTTC
TRBV6-4	TRBJ2-1	.	TRBD2	CASSDSSGGGATEQFF	TGTGCCAGCAGTGACTCTAGCGGGGGGGGCGCAACTGAGCAGTTCTTC
TRBV9	TRBJ2-7	.	.	CASSASGAAYEQYF	TGTGCCAGCAGCGCCTCAGGGGCAGCGTACGAGCAGTACTTC
TRBV7-9	TRBJ1-2	.	.	CASSRPTPDFRFYGYTF	TGTGCCAGCAGCCGCCCGACCCCCGACTTTAGATTCTATGGCTACACCTTC
TRBV9	TRBJ2-1	.	TRBD2	CASSVGSGGTYYNEQFF	TGTGCCAGCAGCGTAGGTAGCGGGGGGACCTACTACAATGAGCAGTTCTTC
TRBV5-6	TRBJ1-1	once	.	CASSFLGRGNTEAFF	TGTGCCAGCAGCTTTTTGGGCAGGGGGAACACTGAAGCTTTCTTT
TRBV29-1	TRBJ2-1	.	.	CSVQQGNEQFF	TGCAGCGTTCAACAGGGCAATGAGCAGTTCTTC
TRBV19	TRBJ2-7	.	.	CASSSREGDEQYF	TGTGCCAGTAGTAGCAGGGAGGGGGACGAGCAGTACTTC
TRBV6-1	TRBJ2-7	once	TRBD1	CASSEVDRELYEQYF	TGTGCCAGCAGTGAAGTTGACAGGGAATTATACGAGCAGTACTTC
TRBV30	TRBJ2-1	.	.	CAWSRLQSSYNEQFF	TGTGCCTGGAGCCGTCTACAGAGCTCCTACAATGAGCAGTTCTTC